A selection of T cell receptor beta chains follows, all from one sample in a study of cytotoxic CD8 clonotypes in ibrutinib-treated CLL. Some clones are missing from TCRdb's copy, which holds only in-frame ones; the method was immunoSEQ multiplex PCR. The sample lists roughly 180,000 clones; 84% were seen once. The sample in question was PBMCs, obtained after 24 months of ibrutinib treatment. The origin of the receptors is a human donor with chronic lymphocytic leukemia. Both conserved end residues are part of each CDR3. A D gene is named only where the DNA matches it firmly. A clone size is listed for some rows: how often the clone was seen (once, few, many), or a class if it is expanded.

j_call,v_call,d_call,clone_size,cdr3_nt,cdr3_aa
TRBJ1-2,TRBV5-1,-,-,TGCGCCAGCAGCTTGAGTCCGGCTAACTATGGCTACACCTTC,CASSLSPANYGYTF
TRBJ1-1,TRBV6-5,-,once,TGTGCCAGCAGTGAGGCCAGCTCGAACACTGAAGCTTTCTTT,CASSEASSNTEAFF
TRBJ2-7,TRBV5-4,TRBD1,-,TGTGCCAGCAGCTCGGACAGGGGCTACGAGCAGTACTTC,CASSSDRGYEQYF
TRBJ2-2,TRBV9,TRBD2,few,TGTGCCAGCACACTAGCGGGAGTTCCCGGGGAGCTGTTTTTT,CASTLAGVPGELFF
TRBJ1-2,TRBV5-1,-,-,TGCGCCAGCAGCTTGGCCGCAGGGGACTATGGCTACACCTTC,CASSLAAGDYGYTF
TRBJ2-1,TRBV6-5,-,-,TGTGCCAGCACCCCGCAGGGGGGCAATGAGCAGTTCTTC,CASTPQGGNEQFF
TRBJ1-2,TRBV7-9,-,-,TGTGCCAGCAGCGTCCACCTCTCTCGAGGCTACACCTTC,CASSVHLSRGYTF
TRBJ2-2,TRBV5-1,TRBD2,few,TGCGCCAGCAGCTTGGGGGCCGGACTAGGCGTCCGGGAGCTGTTTTTT,CASSLGAGLGVRELFF
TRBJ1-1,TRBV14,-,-,TGTGCCAGCAGCCAAGGACGGAATGAAGCTTTCTTT,CASSQGRNEAFF
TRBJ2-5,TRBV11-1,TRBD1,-,TGTGCCAGCAGCTTAGCGACAGGGGGACAAGAGACCCAGTACTTC,CASSLATGGQETQYF
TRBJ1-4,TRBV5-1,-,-,TGCGCCAGCAGCCCGACGACGGGGGGCGGAAATGAAAAACTGTTTTTT,CASSPTTGGGNEKLFF
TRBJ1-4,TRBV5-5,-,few,TGTGCCAGCAGCTTGGGTGCTAATGAAAAACTGTTTTTT,CASSLGANEKLFF
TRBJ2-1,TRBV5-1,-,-,TGCGCCAGCAGCACTGGGGCGGGGAAACCCTCCTACAATGAGCAGTTCTTC,CASSTGAGKPSYNEQFF
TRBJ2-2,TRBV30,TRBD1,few,TGTGCCTTCTCAGGGGGCTTGAACACCGGGGAGCTGTTTTTT,CAFSGGLNTGELFF
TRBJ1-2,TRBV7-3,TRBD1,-,TGTGCCAGCAGCTCCGGACAGGGTTCCCATGGCTACACCTTC,CASSSGQGSHGYTF
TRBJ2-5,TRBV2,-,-,TGTGCCAGCAGTGAAACGGGAGTGGGGCAAGAGACCCAGTACTTC,CASSETGVGQETQYF
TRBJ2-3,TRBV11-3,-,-,TGTGCCAGCAGCTTCAGGGGGGTAGATACGCAGTATTTT,CASSFRGVDTQYF
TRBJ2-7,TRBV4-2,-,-,TGTGCCAGCAGCCAAGGACAGTCCTCCTACGAGCAGTACTTC,CASSQGQSSYEQYF
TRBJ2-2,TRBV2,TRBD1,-,TGTGCCATCGACAGGGTTAGGACCGGGGAGCTGTTTTTT,CAIDRVRTGELFF
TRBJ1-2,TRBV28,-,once,TGTGCCAGCAGTTCGGAGCGCCCTTATGGCTACACCTTC,CASSSERPYGYTF